This T cell receptor beta chain is from a study of neurological immune-mediated disorders. This clonotype was seen a handful of times. Template-switch 5'RACE cDNA synthesis added a 10-nucleotide unique molecular identifier. TCRdb independently ran MiXCR on the 5' RACE reads; one entry per CDR3 protein. The sample has around 66,000 distinct CDR3 sequences, 4% to 6% seen once. This sequence was found in a woman in her twenties or thirties with multiple sclerosis. Sequencing was carried out using PBMCs.

For the CDR3, the DNA is TGTGCCAGCAGGGATCCAGGAGGGCCTAATTCACCCCTCCACTTT. This encodes CASRDPGGPNSPLHF. J is TRBJ1-6 and V is TRBV12-3 or TRBV12-4; D unclear. V was shortened by 6 bases and J by 6 bases, with 15 bases between the two germline ends. The CDR3 totals 15 residues.